The entry below describes one TCR beta chain. These data originate in a study of blood T cell repertoires in COVID-19. The V and J ends lost 5 bases and 5 bases respectively, with 12 bases between them. The CDR3 loop spans 14 amino acids. The germline gives CDR1 SGHTA, CDR2 FQGTGA. The method was immunoSEQ multiplex PCR; TCRdb's version includes in-frame clones alone and lacks a portion of them. The sample includes about 96,000 clones, around three quarters of them seen just once. The V call is TRBV7-3, the J call TRBJ2-2; the D gene is possibly TRBD1 (6 bases). The clonotype was recovered from a man between 50 and 59 years old who had recovered from COVID-19. The material sequenced was peripheral blood. CDR3 region: CASSPYRVTGELFF. Written as DNA, the CDR3 is TGTGCCAGCAGCCCATACAGGGTTACCGGGGAGCTGTTTTTT.